One sample yielded the 18 T cell receptor beta chains listed below, sequenced in a study of blood T cell repertoires in COVID-19. Profiling relied on immunoSEQ multiplex PCR, and the TCRdb table lists in-frame clones only, not all of them. The sample records around 480,000 clones, around 87% being singletons. The sequencing input was PBMCs or T cells enriched from blood (not recorded which). The source of these receptors is a woman aged 18-29 years who had recovered from COVID-19.

The genes are TRBV19 and TRBJ1-5, with D tentatively TRBD1 (5 bases). The CDR3 spans 15 residues. The germline V gene has CDR1 LNHDA and CDR2 SQIVND (reference sequence). V was trimmed by 3 bases and J by 3 bases, leaving 12 bases between them. CDR3 amino acids: CASSIGRELNQPQHF. The DNA for the CDR3 is TGTGCCAGTAGTATTGGCAGGGAACTCAATCAGCCCCAGCATTTT.

This chain joins TRBV4-1 and TRBJ2-7; D gene uncertain. V lost 0 bases to trimming and J lost 7 bases, with 16 bases between them. Germline V gene sequence: CDR1 MGHRA, CDR2 YSYEKL. The CDR3 is 15 residues long. The CDR3 DNA reads TGCGCCAGCAGCCAAGATCCTCCCCCCAGAGGAGAGCAGTACTTC. It translates to CASSQDPPPRGEQYF.

J is TRBJ1-3 and V is TRBV13, with a possible D match to TRBD1 (6 bases). V lost 4 bases, J lost 2 bases, and 9 bases lay in between. Germline loops: CDR1 PRHDT, CDR2 FYEKMQ (reference sequence). The CDR3 spans 14 residues. The CDR3: CASSSQGAGNTIYF. The DNA for the CDR3 is TGTGCCAGCAGCTCACAGGGTGCTGGAAACACCATATATTTT.

V is TRBV5-4 and J is TRBJ2-2, with D perhaps matching TRBD2 (5 bases). The CDR3 length is 14 residues. V gave up 0 bases and J gave up 3 bases, with 6 bases separating them. From germline, CDR1 is SGHNT and CDR2 YYREEE (reference sequence). For the CDR3, the DNA is TGTGCCAGCAGCTTGGCCGGGGACACCGGGGAGCTGTTTTTT. Residues: CASSLAGDTGELFF. Looking up the rest from reference TRBV5-4 and TRBJ2-2 gives the full variable domain: ETGVTQSPTHLIKTRGQQVTLRCSSQSGHNTVSWYQQALGQGPQFIFQYYREEENGRGNFPPRFSGLQFPNYSSELNVNALELDDSALYLCASSLAGDTGELFFGEGSRLTVL.

For the CDR3, the DNA is TGTGCCAGCAGCCGATTCCCGGGACAGGGCTCCTACAATGAGCAGTTCTTC. Protein sequence: CASSRFPGQGSYNEQFF. This chain connects TRBV11-2 to TRBJ2-1, with 9 positions matching TRBD1. Trimming cost V 5 bases and J 0 bases; bases outside gene matches: 8. Germline CDR1 and CDR2: SGHAT and FQNNGV. CDR3 length: 17 amino acids.

The chain couples TRBV19 to TRBJ1-5; the match to TRBD1 covers 9 bases. The CDR3 has 18 residues. Germline CDR1 is LNHDA and CDR2 is SQIVND (reference sequence). V shed 6 bases, J shed 5 bases, and the junction held 17 bases outside the gene matches. The CDR3 DNA reads TGTGCCAGTAGGACTCCGGGACAGGGAATGGGACTTTATCAGCCCCAGCATTTT. Amino acid sequence: CASRTPGQGMGLYQPQHF.

The chain carries TRBV3-1 (or the pseudogene TRBV3-2) and TRBJ2-7, with 12 bases matching TRBD2. The junction had 7 bases not matched to a gene; V was cut back by 3 bases and J by 7 bases. This CDR3 has 15 residues. In germline, CDR1 is LGHDT, CDR2 YNNKEL (reference sequence). The DNA of the CDR3 is TGTGCCAGCAGCCAGGCTAGCGGGGGGGCGGAGGAGCAGTACTTC. As protein: CASSQASGGAEEQYF.

The chain couples TRBV5-8 to TRBJ2-5, with D maybe TRBD2 (6 bases). The CDR3 runs to 15 residues. V gave up 2 bases and J gave up 3 bases, with 14 bases separating them. Germline CDR1 is SGHTS and CDR2 is YDEGEE. The CDR3 sequence: CASSLGRRGEETQYF. CDR3 DNA sequence: TGTGCCAGCAGCTTAGGGAGGCGGGGCGAAGAGACCCAGTACTTC.

This chain uses TRBV18 with TRBJ2-7, with a weak D call TRBD1 (5 bases). The germline V gene encodes CDR1 KGHSH and CDR2 LQKENI. The CDR3 totals 12 residues. V shed 8 bases and J shed 2 bases, with 10 bases lying between them. CDR3 protein: CASTGRAYEQYF. CDR3 DNA sequence: TGTGCCAGCACAGGCCGAGCCTACGAGCAGTACTTC.

The rearrangement links TRBV7-2 to TRBJ1-3; possible D gene TRBD1, 5 bases. CDR1 and CDR2 from the germline V gene are SGHTA and FQGNSA. V dropped 4 bases and J dropped 0 bases, with 16 bases sitting between them. CDR3 length equals 17 residues. The CDR3 sequence is CASSSGRGANSGNTIYF. As DNA, the CDR3 is TGTGCCAGCAGCTCAGGGCGGGGAGCCAACTCTGGAAACACCATATATTTT.

In its sample, this clone was seen a few times. J is TRBJ1-6 and V is TRBV28, with a weak D call TRBD1 (6 bases). V was shortened by 10 bases and J by 14 bases, with 27 bases between the two germline ends. There are 15 residues in the CDR3. The germline V gene has CDR1 MDHEN and CDR2 SYDVKM. CDR3 protein: CAIPSRDGQGGALHF. CDR3 in DNA: TGTGCCATTCCCTCCCGCGACGGCCAAGGGGGGGCCCTCCACTTT. The variable domain in full, completed from reference TRBV28 and TRBJ1-6, reads DVKVTQSSRYLVKRTGEKVFLECVQDMDHENMFWYRQDPGLGLRLIYFSYDVKMKEKGDIPEGYSVSREKKERFSLILESASTNQTSMYLCAIPSRDGQGGALHFGNGTRLTVT.

CDR3 residues: CASSLRLAGGPSSYNEQFF. The CDR3 DNA reads TGCGCCAGCAGCTTGAGGTTAGCGGGGGGCCCGAGCTCCTACAATGAGCAGTTCTTC. The rearrangement links TRBV5-1 to TRBJ2-1, with TRBD2 matching over 10 bases. V lost 1 base to trimming and J lost 0 bases; unmatched junction nucleotides: 10. Looked up from germline, CDR1 is SGHRS and CDR2 is YFSETQ. CDR3 size: 19 residues.

The chain has TRBV27 and TRBJ1-1; TRBD1 matches 8 bases. V was pared by 5 bases and J by 11 bases, with 7 bases of the junction left unmatched. There are 12 residues in the CDR3. Germline CDR1 MNHEY, CDR2 SMNVEV (reference sequence). The CDR3 nucleotides read TGTGCCAGCAGTCGCGACAGGGGCAAGGCTTTCTTT. Translation gives CASSRDRGKAFF.

CDR3 nucleotides: TGTGCCAGCAGCTTGGTGGTAGCATCCAACACAGATACGCAGTATTTT. Amino acid sequence: CASSLVVASNTDTQYF. The chain recombines TRBV5-4 with TRBJ2-3; D unresolved. CDR1 is SGHNT, CDR2 YYREEE, per germline (reference sequence). The germline V and J ends were trimmed by 0 bases and 2 bases, with 13 bases remaining between them. The CDR3 extends over 16 amino acids.

The chain employs TRBV9 and TRBJ2-1; D remains unclear. Trimming removed 2 bases at V and 0 bases at J, with 12 bases between. This CDR3 spans 16 amino acids. The germline gives CDR1 SGDLS, CDR2 YYNGEE. This CDR3 reads CASSVTALSSYNEQFF. CDR3 nucleotides: TGTGCCAGCAGCGTGACTGCCTTAAGCTCCTACAATGAGCAGTTCTTC.

The chain carries TRBV27 and TRBJ1-5, with 11 bases that match TRBD1. Trimming at V came to 2 bases and at J to 5 bases, leaving 5 bases not matched to a gene. CDR1 and CDR2 (germline): MNHEY, SMNVEV (reference sequence). The CDR3 spans 16 residues. The CDR3 DNA reads TGTGCCAGCAGTTTAACCCGGGACAGGGGGGATCAGCCCCAGCATTTT. This encodes CASSLTRDRGDQPQHF.

The J gene is TRBJ2-7, the V gene TRBV7-9; D possibly corresponds to TRBD2 (5 bases). V dropped 5 bases and J dropped 5 bases, with 13 bases sitting between them. There are 13 residues in the CDR3. In germline, CDR1 is SEHNR, CDR2 FQNEAQ (reference sequence). The DNA of the CDR3 is TGTGCCAGCAGCCCAGACGGACTTGACGAGCAGTACTTC. It translates to CASSPDGLDEQYF.

This rearrangement joins TRBV5-1 to TRBJ1-1, with a tentative D call TRBD1 (5 bases). Trimming took off 4 bases at V and 7 bases at J, with 8 bases between the two ends. This CDR3 region has 11 residues. Germline lookup yields CDR1 SGHRS and CDR2 YFSETQ. DNA of the CDR3: TGCGCCAGCAGCCGGGACTTTGAAGCTTTCTTT. This codes for CASSRDFEAFF.